This note documents a single T cell receptor (beta chain) sequence. Its antigen is undetermined. Reprocessing the 5' RACE reads, TCRdb reports a single entry for every CDR3 protein and omits DNA. Its table lists around 180,000 distinct CDR3 sequences. These data belong to a study of T cells expressing NK-cell markers. The CDR3 has 15 amino acids. Germline V gene lookup returns CDR1 LGHNT and CDR2 FRNRAP. Study-wide points: Of the CD8+ T cell pool in over 5 donors, roughly 1.0-8% was accounted for by dominant NKG2C+ clonotypes.

The TCR comes from a man aged 18-70 years in good health. The sequencing input was blood T cells: a sorted CD56 or NKG2C T cell subset, CD4+ or CD8+ T cells, or bulk PBMC T cells (not recorded which). V gene TRBV12-5 combines with J gene TRBJ2-7; the TRBD1 assignment by TCRdb is unverifiable without DNA. This CDR3 reads CASGLTPGGAYEQYF.